What follows are 5 T cell receptor beta chains derived from one specimen sequenced in a study of T cells in Graves' hyperthyroidism and ophthalmopathy. From RNA transcripts, TCR beta CDR3 regions were amplified. The HTBI primer set served for first-round RT-PCR of the TCR CDR3. MiXCR, run by TCRdb on the multiplex PCR reads, gives a single entry per CDR3 protein. Of more than 500,000 distinct CDR3 sequences in the sample, 11% to 15% are singletons; the top ten hold about 14%. Sequenced: blood. The receptors stem from a woman aged 40 to 50 with Graves' hyperthyroidism.

This clonotype has ten or more counts. The chain is built from TRBV20-1 and TRBJ2-7, with TRBD1 matching 9 bases. This CDR3 contains 10 residues. From germline, CDR1 is DFQATT and CDR2 SNEGSKA (reference sequence). CDR3 DNA sequence: TGCAAGACAGGGGGGGACGAGCAGTACTTC. Protein: CKTGGDEQYF.

This clonotype was counted ten times or more. The V call is TRBV6-1, the J call TRBJ2-7; 7 positions match TRBD2. Germline CDR1 is MNHNS and CDR2 is SASEGT. There are 15 residues in the CDR3. V shed 4 bases and J 3 bases; nucleotides not matched to a gene: 9. The CDR3 protein is CASSASGGKYYEQYF. The CDR3 DNA reads TGTGCCAGCAGTGCTAGCGGAGGGAAATACTACGAGCAGTACTTC.

This clonotype was seen only a few times. The CDR3: CASSFAGEGNTIYF. CDR3 nucleotides: TGTGCCAGCAGTTTTGCAGGGGAGGGAAACACCATATATTTT. The V call is TRBV28, the J call TRBJ1-3, with a possible D match to TRBD1 (6 bases). Germline CDR1 MDHEN, CDR2 SYDVKM. With 3 bases removed from V and 4 bases from J, the gap between germline ends came to 10 bases. The CDR3 totals 14 residues. The complete variable domain, with remaining parts taken from reference TRBV28 and TRBJ1-3, reads DVKVTQSSRYLVKRTGEKVFLECVQDMDHENMFWYRQDPGLGLRLIYFSYDVKMKEKGDIPEGYSVSREKKERFSLILESASTNQTSMYLCASSFAGEGNTIYFGEGSWLTVV.

This clonotype was counted many times. V and J are TRBV20-1 and TRBJ2-5, with TRBD1 matching over 9 bases. Germline trimming cut 6 bases from V and 1 base from J; bases unmatched to any gene: 12. The CDR3 extends over 16 amino acids. Germline CDR1 is DFQATT and CDR2 is SNEGSKA (reference sequence). The CDR3 loop is CSARPGQGLSQETQYF. CDR3 DNA sequence: TGCAGTGCCAGACCGGGACAGGGTCTATCCCAAGAGACCCAGTACTTC.

The chain carries TRBV20-1 and TRBJ2-3; TRBD2 aligns across 7 bases. V gave up 4 bases and J gave up 2 bases; unmatched junction bases: 12. In germline, CDR1 is DFQATT, CDR2 SNEGSKA (reference sequence). The CDR3 consists of 16 residues. CDR3 in amino acids: CSATPLGGKVTDTQYF. The CDR3 DNA follows: TGCAGTGCTACCCCTCTGGGGGGGAAAGTCACAGATACGCAGTATTTT.